The rows below give T cell receptor beta chains drawn from one sample of a study of PD-1 blockade in classical Hodgkin lymphoma. The table came from immunoSEQ multiplex PCR; TCRdb's copy has only in-frame clones and leaves some out. The data show some 16,000 clones, roughly 84% seen once. The source was peripheral blood mononuclear cells (PBMCs), collected before the second cycle of nivolumab. The receptors derive from a human donor with classical Hodgkin lymphoma. Both conserved end residues are part of each CDR3. Each record gives: D gene, clone size, V gene, J gene, CDR3 DNA, CDR3 protein. D genes are given only for firm matches. Only part of the rows carry a size: once, few, many, or a class if the clone is expanded.

TRBD1	.	TRBV5-1	TRBJ1-2	TGCGCCAGCAGCTTTGGGACAGTCTATGGCTACACCTTC	CASSFGTVYGYTF
.	.	TRBV7-3	TRBJ2-3	TGTGCCAGCAGCTTAATACCGTTAGATACGCAGTATTTT	CASSLIPLDTQYF
.	.	TRBV20-1	TRBJ1-1	TGCAGTGCTAGGGGTAACACTGAAGCTTTCTTT	CSARGNTEAFF
.	few	TRBV7-9	TRBJ1-6	TGTGCCAGCAGCTTACTCGACAATTCACCCCTCCACTTT	CASSLLDNSPLHF
TRBD1	.	TRBV28	TRBJ1-2	TGTGCCAGCAGTTTAGAGGGTGGGACAGGGGGGACGATTCGGTATGGCTACACCTTC	CASSLEGGTGGTIRYGYTF
.	.	TRBV4-2	TRBJ1-1	TGTGCCAGCAGCCAAGTCGAGGGAGTCATGAACACTGAAGCTTTCTTT	CASSQVEGVMNTEAFF
.	.	TRBV7-9	TRBJ2-1	TGTGCCAGCAGCTTAGATACGAACAATGAGCAGTTCTTC	CASSLDTNNEQFF
TRBD1	.	TRBV6-5	TRBJ1-2	TGTGCCAGCAGTTGGGACAGCTCGCCTGACTATGGCTACACCTTC	CASSWDSSPDYGYTF
.	.	TRBV5-8	TRBJ2-5	TGTGCCAGCAGCTTGGGACTAGGGGTCTTGGCGACCCAGTACTTC	CASSLGLGVLATQYF
.	.	TRBV5-1	TRBJ2-3	TGCGCCAGCAGCTTAAGCAGGGTGGCCCGAGGATCCACAGATACGCAGTATTTT	CASSLSRVARGSTDTQYF
TRBD1	.	TRBV11-2	TRBJ1-4	TGTGCCAGCAGCTTTAGTCGAAGGGACCCCGGGACAGGGGGTGAAAAACTGTTTTTT	CASSFSRRDPGTGGEKLFF
.	.	TRBV27	TRBJ1-2	TGTGCCAGCAGTTTATCTCGGGGGGAGGAGGCCTATGGCTACACCTTC	CASSLSRGEEAYGYTF
.	.	TRBV6-1	TRBJ1-2	TGTGCCAGCATGGGGGGACGGCTTAACTATGGCTACACCTTC	CASMGGRLNYGYTF
.	.	TRBV2	TRBJ1-2	TGTGCCAGCAGTTCCGACAGGAAGAATGGCTACACCTTC	CASSSDRKNGYTF
TRBD1	few	TRBV5-4	TRBJ1-4	TGTGCCAGCAGCTCCCAGGGACAGGTGGGAGAAAAACTGTTTTTT	CASSSQGQVGEKLFF
.	.	TRBV18	TRBJ2-2	TGTGCCAGCTCACCACCGGCCCGCGGCGCGAACACCGGGGAGCTGTTTTTT	CASSPPARGANTGELFF
.	large	TRBV13	TRBJ1-1	TGTGCCAGCAGCTTAAGCCCTGAAGCTTTCTTT	CASSLSPEAFF
.	.	TRBV9	TRBJ2-5	TGTGCCAGCAGCTCGAGCGGAAGGGGCGCGGGGGAGACCCAGTACTTC	CASSSSGRGAGETQYF
TRBD2	.	TRBV4-2	TRBJ2-7	TGTGCCAGCAGCCCTAAGACTAGCGGCTCCTACGAGCAGTACTTC	CASSPKTSGSYEQYF
.	.	TRBV28	TRBJ1-1	TGTGCCAGCAGCTTAAGCCCTGAAGCTTTCTTT	CASSLSPEAFF
.	.	TRBV18	TRBJ1-3	TGTGCCAGCTCACCACCGACGGGGGCACCTGGAAACACCATATATTTT	CASSPPTGAPGNTIYF
TRBD2	.	TRBV6-1	TRBJ2-7	TGTGCCAGCAGAAGAAGACTAGCCCACTACGAGCAGTACTTC	CASRRRLAHYEQYF